This paragraph covers one TCR beta chain sequence. This clonotype was counted ten times or more. Its antigen target is currently unknown. Base qualities are not recorded, but no much larger clone differs from it by a single base. Unsorted PBMC libraries were generated from 2 million PBMCs stored in RNAlater at -80 °C until RNA extraction. The multiple sclerosis patients were enrolled in a US clinical protocol that used magnetic resonance imaging to evaluate disease progression. Peripheral blood was subjected to Ficoll-Hypaque density gradient centrifugation to isolate PBMCs, which were then cryopreserved in liquid nitrogen. The data originate from a study of neurological immune-mediated disorders (dated by TCRdb to the late 2010s). Regarding the complete study: Among the roughly 35 multiple sclerosis patients, relapsing-remitting MS accounted for approximately 31 and secondary progressive MS accounted for 3. Alongside PBMC samples, the set of some 98 TCR-beta libraries contained longitudinal samples, technical triplicates, and paired CD4+ and CD8+ T-cell subsets that had been sorted. Peripheral blood TCR-beta repertoires from HTLV-I-associated myelopathy (HAM/TSP) patients, multiple sclerosis patients and healthy controls were compared by UMI-based sequencing. The cohort included about 70 subjects: 14 with HAM/TSP, about 34 with multiple sclerosis, and 20 healthy controls.

Findings and caveats that apply to the study as a whole: The highest TCR clonal expansion was observed in HAM/TSP patients, whereas the lowest was observed in MS patients, even when compared with healthy controls. No identical CDR3 amino acid sequences were found to be shared among expanded clones across subjects, suggesting that TCR-beta repertoires were private in all groups. The MS cluster showed no association with clinical or MRI features, and the authors stated that larger cohorts are needed. Repertoires from 18 of 34 MS patients were grouped by phylogenetic analysis into a cluster of related CDR3 sequences, suggesting a possible repertoire-level signature.

cDNA was synthesized by template-switch 5'RACE using a primer carrying a 10-nucleotide random unique molecular identifier by which each TCR transcript was tagged. Every sequencing run yielded over 170 million TCR-beta sequences covering 15-18 subjects. The RNeasy kit was used for extraction of total RNA. TCR-beta VDJ regions were amplified with primers for the TCR constant region and the 5'RACE anchor, using the KAPA Real-time Library Amplification kit. Sample indexes and Illumina adaptors were added in a first PCR, and a second PCR then increased library yield. After Ampure bead purification, the roughly 650 bp TCR product was size-selected on a 2% E-gel SizeSelection system. Library quality was checked on a Bioanalyzer, concentration was measured with Qubit, and libraries were quantified with the Kapa Library Quantification kit before pooling. An Illumina HiSeq 2500 was used to sequence the libraries paired-end at 2 x 150 bp. To increase sequence diversity, about 25-30% phiX was spiked into each library pool. In the source study's methods: The quality-filtered reads were processed with the UMI-based MiGEC pipeline, whose error correction step removed more than 80% of the raw TCR sequences. VDJ genes were aligned to IMGT germline references, and each clonotype was defined by a unique CDR3 amino acid sequence together with V-J genes. Clonal expansion, Shannon diversity and CDR3 relatedness (CalcPairwiseDistances, ClusterSamples) were evaluated with VDJtools, and phylogenetic trees were built with CLCbio workbench. Clones with at least 8 unique UMIs were defined as expanded, with this threshold being based on coefficient-of-variation modelling across technical triplicates. Using fastp at Q25 and MiXCR, TCRdb reprocessed the public reads and kept productive beta chains. Each CDR3 protein appears once, grouped with its most common genes and DNA. TCRdb, not the authors, supplied the V and J calls. The sample table shows some 43,000 distinct CDR3 sequences, and over 2% are seen once. The top ten hold 9% to 15% of the sample.

The germline V gene (reference sequence) provides CDR1 DFQATT and CDR2 SNEGSKA. The CDR3 contains 15 residues, cysteine and phenylalanine counted. CDR3 DNA only is kept here, 45 bases in frame from base 1. The V and J ends are trimmed by 7 bases and 1 base, leaving 14 bases between them. The V and J segments used are TRBV20-1 and TRBJ2-6, with the D gene not confidently named. The source material was PBMCs. This TCR was sampled from a man aged 25 to 40 with multiple sclerosis. The CDR3 region reads CSVPDTLSGANVLTF. The nucleotides read TGCAGTGTTCCGGATACATTATCTGGGGCCAACGTCCTGACTTTC.